These 17 T cell receptor beta chains share one sample of origin, sequenced in a study of identical twins. TCRdb re-called the 5' RACE reads through MiXCR, storing one row per CDR3 protein. The top ten hold more than 10% of the sample, which has a few hundred thousand distinct CDR3 sequences, around 18% seen once. Material for sequencing was naive T cells sorted from blood. Every receptor here comes from a man over 45 in good health.

This clonotype was detected ten times or more. The chain carries TRBV3-1 and TRBJ1-1; D gene ambiguous. V lost 0 bases and J lost 7, with 6 bases in between. This CDR3 spans 12 amino acids. CDR1 and CDR2 from the germline V gene are LGHDT and YNNKEL (reference sequence). As DNA, the CDR3 is TGTGCCAGCAGCCAAGATCAAGTTGAAGCTTTCTTT. Its protein product is CASSQDQVEAFF.

The rearrangement uses TRBV27 and TRBJ1-2; no clear D. V lost 3 bases, J lost 3 bases, and 8 bases lay in between. Germline CDR1 and CDR2: MNHEY and SMNVEV (reference sequence). The CDR3 loop spans 13 amino acids. The DNA for the CDR3 is TGTGCCAGCAGTTTGAAGGGATACTATGGCTACACCTTC. Translating it yields CASSLKGYYGYTF.

The table lists this clonotype with a count of one. This chain links TRBV4-3 with TRBJ1-3, with D uncertain. This CDR3 has 16 amino acids. The germline gives CDR1 LGHNA, CDR2 YSLEER. The V end was cut by 1 base, the J end by 0 bases, with 10 bases between. This CDR3 reads CASSQGRLDSGNTIYF. CDR3 bases: TGCGCCAGCAGCCAAGGGAGATTAGACTCTGGAAACACCATATATTTT.

In this sample, this clonotype turned up once. This chain links TRBV7-6 with TRBJ1-6; a weak D match, TRBD1 (5 bases). V lost 3 bases and J 5 bases, leaving 14 bases between the germline ends. The CDR3 extends over 16 amino acids. In germline, CDR1 is SGHVS, CDR2 FNYEAQ. In DNA form, the CDR3 reads TGTGCCAGCAGCTTGAGTACCGGGACCCATAATTCACCCCTCCACTTT. Translation: CASSLSTGTHNSPLHF. Complete variable domain (other parts from reference TRBV7-6 and TRBJ1-6): GAGVSQSPRYKVTKRGQDVALRCDPISGHVSLYWYRQALGQGPEFLTYFNYEAQQDKSGLPNDRFSAERPEGSISTLTIQRTEQRDSAMYRCASSLSTGTHNSPLHFGNGTRLTVT.

The chain links TRBV5-1 to TRBJ2-6; no clear D. Trimming removed 0 bases from V and 0 bases from J, with 4 bases in between. The CDR3 totals 15 residues. Germline CDR1 SGHRS, CDR2 YFSETQ. The CDR3 is CASSLDDSGANVLTF. The CDR3 nucleotides are TGCGCCAGCAGCTTGGATGACTCTGGGGCCAACGTCCTGACTTTC.

The V and J genes are TRBV19 and TRBJ1-6; D remains unclear. Germline V CDR1 and CDR2: LNHDA, SQIVND (reference sequence). The CDR3 totals 14 residues. Trimming left V 8 bases short and J 0 bases short, with 8 bases between. Written as DNA, the CDR3 is TGTGCCAGTGCCGGCGGCTCCTATAATTCACCCCTCCACTTT. Protein: CASAGGSYNSPLHF.

This clonotype turned up a few times. The CDR3 DNA is TGCGCCAGCAGCTTCCTCCCCACGAGGGACAATGAGCAGTTCTTC. Its translation: CASSFLPTRDNEQFF. V usage is TRBV5-1 and J usage is TRBJ2-1, with a tentative D call TRBD2 (5 bases). The CDR3 consists of 15 residues. Germline V gene lookup returns CDR1 SGHRS and CDR2 YFSETQ. With 2 bases removed from V and 5 bases from J, the gap between germline ends came to 14 bases.

This clonotype was counted a few times. J is TRBJ1-1 and V is TRBV20-1; TRBD1 matches 10 bases. Germline CDR1 and CDR2: DFQATT and SNEGSKA (reference sequence). With 6 bases clipped from V and 5 bases from J, the junction kept 9 bases outside the gene matches. This CDR3 spans 14 amino acids. Here the CDR3 DNA reads TGCAGTGCCAGGGGGGACAGGGGTTGGACTGAAGCTTTCTTT. Its translation: CSARGDRGWTEAFF.

The chain employs TRBV6-5 and TRBJ2-7; D is undetermined. Germline CDR1 and CDR2: MNHEY and SVGAGI. The CDR3 spans 15 residues. Trimming removed 4 bases from V and 4 bases from J, with 17 bases in between. The CDR3 region has the DNA TGTGCCAGCAGTTTTAAACGGCCGACTGAGTACGAGCAGTACTTC. Protein: CASSFKRPTEYEQYF.

This clonotype was recorded a few times. The chain is built from TRBV7-9 and TRBJ1-2; D is ambiguous. Germline CDR1 reads SEHNR; CDR2 reads FQNEAQ (reference sequence). This CDR3 is 13 amino acids long. V dropped 5 bases and J dropped 4 bases, with 11 bases sitting between them. DNA of the CDR3: TGTGCCAGCAGCCCCGGACGGGTCTATGGCTACACCTTC. Its translation: CASSPGRVYGYTF. Complete variable domain (other parts from reference TRBV7-9 and TRBJ1-2): DTGVSQNPRHKITKRGQNVTFRCDPISEHNRLYWYRQTLGQGPEFLTYFQNEAQLEKSRLLSDRFSAERPKGSFSTLEIQRTEQGDSAMYLCASSPGRVYGYTFGSGTRLTVV.

This clonotype was seen many times. The chain recombines TRBV5-1 with TRBJ1-1; 7 bases are a match to TRBD1. Unmatched junction bases numbered 6, after V lost 1 base and J lost 3 bases. This CDR3 is 15 amino acids long. Germline-derived CDR1 and CDR2 are SGHRS and YFSETQ. The CDR3 loop is CASSLYDRVDTEAFF. CDR3 sequence (DNA): TGCGCCAGCAGCTTGTATGACAGGGTGGACACTGAAGCTTTCTTT.

The V gene is TRBV5-1, the J gene TRBJ2-3; D may correspond to TRBD1 or TRBD2 (5 bases each). This CDR3 region has 17 residues. Germline lookup yields CDR1 SGHRS and CDR2 YFSETQ. V was trimmed by 0 bases and J by 1 base, leaving 15 bases between them. The CDR3 is CASSLDGTNPGTDTQYF. The CDR3 nucleotides read TGCGCCAGCAGCTTGGACGGGACCAACCCGGGCACAGATACGCAGTATTTT.

The chain couples TRBV28 to TRBJ2-4, with 7 nucleotides matching TRBD1. The germline V gene has CDR1 MDHEN and CDR2 SYDVKM. CDR3 length: 16 residues. V was clipped by 1 base and J by 7 bases; unmatched bases: 10. CDR3 residues: CASSLFSGQPINIQYF. CDR3 in DNA: TGTGCCAGCAGTTTATTCTCGGGACAGCCCATTAACATTCAGTACTTC.

Ten or more counts support this clonotype. The V and J genes are TRBV24-1 and TRBJ1-1; D gene ambiguous. V was shortened by 5 bases and J by 1 base, with 7 bases between the two germline ends. Germline assignment: CDR1 KGHDR and CDR2 SFDVKD. The CDR3 has 13 amino acids. The CDR3 loop is CATSGPANTEAFF. The CDR3 nucleotides are TGTGCCACCAGTGGGCCAGCGAACACTGAAGCTTTCTTT.

This clonotype has more than one count but fewer than ten. V is TRBV20-1 and J is TRBJ1-5; possibly TRBD1 for D (5 bases). Between the trimmed V and J ends, which lost 6 bases and 6 bases, there was a span of 15 bases. The CDR3 runs 13 residues. Germline loops: CDR1 DFQATT, CDR2 SNEGSKA (reference sequence). The CDR3 DNA reads TGCAGTGCCCATGGGGGGGGAGGTCAGCCCCAGCATTTT. Translating gives CSAHGGGGQPQHF.

This clonotype was recorded a few times. This rearrangement joins TRBV7-6 to TRBJ2-2; TRBD1 aligns across 9 bases. This CDR3 spans 18 amino acids. Germline CDR1 is SGHVS and CDR2 is FNYEAQ. With V trimmed by 0 bases and J by 5 bases, 10 bases remained unmatched. The CDR3 DNA is TGTGCCAGCAGCTTAGCATCTTTGAGAGGACAGGGGACCGGGGAGCTGTTTTTT. This sequence encodes CASSLASLRGQGTGELFF.

The V call is TRBV7-8, the J call TRBJ2-1; D is tentatively TRBD1 or TRBD2 (6 bases each). From germline, CDR1 is SGHVS and CDR2 FQNEAQ. CDR3 length: 17 residues. The V and J ends lost 5 bases and 0 bases respectively, with 17 bases between them. The CDR3 protein is CASSVSGAGVSYNEQFF. CDR3 nucleotides: TGTGCCAGCAGCGTGTCGGGGGCGGGCGTCTCCTACAATGAGCAGTTCTTC.